Below are 16 T cell receptor beta chains sequenced from a single sample in a study of cytomegalovirus exposure and HLA in healthy donors. Assay: immunoSEQ multiplex PCR; the TCRdb copy retains only in-frame clones and omits some. Of about 140,000 clones detected, around 87% appear once; the ten largest clones hold roughly 9.4%. The specimen was PBMCs. The receptors shown here come from a man younger than 35 in good health and CMV-seropositive.

The chain has TRBV7-9 and TRBJ1-2, with TRBD1 identical over 11 bases. The V and J ends lost 6 bases and 4 bases, in that order; junction bases with no gene match: 10. There are 16 residues in the CDR3. Germline V lookup: CDR1 SEHNR, CDR2 FQNEAQ (reference sequence). The CDR3 DNA reads TGTGCCAGCAGACCCGCCGGGACAGGGGGTAGCTATGGCTACACCTTC. Translated, it gives CASRPAGTGGSYGYTF.

The chain uses TRBV6-4 and TRBJ2-3, with TRBD1 identical over 8 bases. Per germline, CDR1 MRHNA and CDR2 SNTAGT. V lost 0 bases and J lost 4; bases outside the gene matches: 0. This CDR3 has 14 amino acids. The CDR3 region has the DNA TGTGCCAGCAGTGACTCACAGGGGGCAGATACGCAGTATTTT. This sequence encodes CASSDSQGADTQYF.

This chain uses TRBV6-1 with TRBJ2-7, with 7 bases fitting TRBD2. Per the germline V gene, CDR1 is MNHNS and CDR2 is SASEGT. The CDR3 spans 14 residues. The trim removed 3 bases at V and 4 bases at J, leaving 6 bases unmatched. The DNA for the CDR3 is TGTGCCAGCAGTGATCGGGCCGGGAGGTACGAGCAGTACTTC. It is translated as CASSDRAGRYEQYF.

This sequence joins TRBV19 and TRBJ2-3; 8 bases align to TRBD1. J was trimmed by 6 bases and V by 5 bases; bases with no gene match: 4. Germline V lookup: CDR1 LNHDA, CDR2 SQIVND (reference sequence). The CDR3 sequence is 13 residues long. In nucleotides, the CDR3 is TGTGCCAGTAGTCCAGACAGGGGTGATACGCAGTATTTT. Protein sequence: CASSPDRGDTQYF.

V usage is TRBV5-1 and J usage is TRBJ1-2; D is unclear. With 0 bases removed from V and 11 bases from J, the gap between germline ends came to 11 bases. CDR1 SGHRS and CDR2 YFSETQ come from the germline V gene. This CDR3 has 12 residues. The CDR3 region has the DNA TGCGCCAGCAGCTTGGAACGCGGCCGGTACACCTTC. It is translated as CASSLERGRYTF.

The V and J genes are TRBV5-4 and TRBJ1-3; 7 bases agree with TRBD1. This CDR3 has 16 residues. With 0 bases clipped from V and 4 bases from J, the junction kept 7 bases outside the gene matches. Germline assignment: CDR1 SGHNT and CDR2 YYREEE (reference sequence). CDR3 nucleotides: TGTGCCAGCAGCTTGGGGATTGGGACAGCCGGAAACACCATATATTTT. Protein product: CASSLGIGTAGNTIYF.

This chain joins TRBV29-1 and TRBJ1-2; D call uncertain. CDR1 is SQVTM, CDR2 ANQGSEA, per germline. With 2 bases removed from V and 4 bases from J, the gap between germline ends came to 14 bases. The CDR3 has 14 residues. In DNA form, the CDR3 reads TGCAGCGTTGAAATCTTTGGGAGCCGCTATGGCTACACCTTC. Translation gives CSVEIFGSRYGYTF. Full variable domain (outside the CDR3, taken from reference TRBV29-1 and TRBJ1-2): SAVISQKPSRDICQRGTSLTIQCQVDSQVTMMFWYRQQPGQSLTLIATANQGSEATYESGFVIDKFPISRPNLTFSTLTVSNMSPEDSSIYLCSVEIFGSRYGYTFGSGTRLTVV.

This chain links TRBV10-1 with TRBJ2-3, with a weak D call TRBD1 (8 bases). The V gene's germline CDR1 is WNHNN and CDR2 SYGVQD (reference sequence). This CDR3 is built from 16 residues. The V end lost 5 bases, the J end lost 0 bases, and 15 bases lay between the germline ends. The CDR3 nucleotides read TGCGCCAGCAGTCCGATACAGGGGGGGAGCACAGATACGCAGTATTTT. This sequence encodes CASSPIQGGSTDTQYF.

The chain has TRBV6-5 and TRBJ2-1; 10 nucleotides agree with TRBD2. Germline V gene data show CDR1 as MNHEY and CDR2 as SVGAGI. V trimming: 0 bases; J trimming: 10 bases; junction bases outside the gene matches: 9. The CDR3 contains 16 residues. This CDR3 is CASSYSSLAGAGEQFF. In nucleotides, the CDR3 is TGTGCCAGCAGTTACTCGAGTCTAGCGGGAGCAGGGGAGCAGTTCTTC.

The J gene is TRBJ1-2, the V gene TRBV9, with 11 nucleotides matching TRBD1. The CDR3 has 14 residues. The germline V gene encodes CDR1 SGDLS and CDR2 YYNGEE. The V and J ends lost 5 bases and 3 bases, in that order; junction bases with no gene match: 3. CDR3 residues: CASRRDRGDYGYTF. In DNA, the CDR3 is TGTGCCAGCAGAAGGGACAGGGGGGACTATGGCTACACCTTC. The variable domain in full, completed from reference TRBV9 and TRBJ1-2, reads DSGVTQTPKHLITATGQRVTLRCSPRSGDLSVYWYQQSLDQGLQFLIQYYNGEERAKGNILERFSAQQFPDLHSELNLSSLELGDSALYFCASRRDRGDYGYTFGSGTRLTVV.

The chain combines TRBV5-3 with TRBJ2-7; 9 positions agree with TRBD1. TRBV5-3 is assigned to the ORF class and has an uncertain function. The CDR3 totals 16 residues. V was pared by 0 bases and J by 2 bases, with 6 bases of the junction left unmatched. The CDR3 DNA follows: TGTGCCAGAAGCTTGGCCCTGGGACAGGGCCCCTACGAGCAGTACTTC. Translating gives CARSLALGQGPYEQYF.

This chain joins TRBV6-5 and TRBJ2-1; possible D gene TRBD2, 5 bases. V was shortened by 7 bases and J by 6 bases, with 13 bases between the two germline ends. Germline V gives CDR1 MNHEY, CDR2 SVGAGI. The CDR3 has 13 amino acids. The CDR3: CASNQLERNEQFF. The CDR3 DNA reads TGTGCCAGCAACCAACTAGAACGCAATGAGCAGTTCTTC.

The chain has TRBV2 and TRBJ1-2; TRBD1 matches 8 bases. Losses at the gene ends were 7 bases for V and 4 bases for J; bases not matched to a gene: 11. The CDR3 is made up of 15 amino acids. The germline CDR1 and CDR2 sequences are SNHLY and FYNNEI. The CDR3 nucleotides are TGTGCCAGCACGCGACAGGGGAAGGCTAGCTATGGCTACACCTTC. Amino acids: CASTRQGKASYGYTF.

The genes are TRBV6-6 and TRBJ1-5; TRBD1 aligns across 9 bases. V was clipped by 6 bases and J by 5 bases; unmatched bases: 2. CDR1 is MNHNY, CDR2 SVGAGI, per germline (reference sequence). The length of the CDR3 is 13 residues. In DNA form, the CDR3 reads TGTGCCAGCAGATGGACAGGGGATCAGCCCCAGCATTTT. This encodes CASRWTGDQPQHF.

The V gene is TRBV18, the J gene TRBJ1-5; maybe TRBD1 (6 bases). The CDR3 is 15 amino acids. The germline V and J ends were trimmed by 6 bases and 0 bases, with 12 bases remaining between them. Germline-derived CDR1 and CDR2 are KGHSH and LQKENI. The CDR3 bases are TGTGCCAGCTCCGAAGGGGGTTATAGCAATCAGCCCCAGCATTTT. This sequence encodes CASSEGGYSNQPQHF. The full variable domain, with the rest looked up from reference TRBV18 and TRBJ1-5, is NAGVMQNPRHLVRRRGQEARLRCSPMKGHSHVYWYRQLPEEGLKFMVYLQKENIIDESGMPKERFSAEFPKEGPSILRIQQVVRGDSAAYFCASSEGGYSNQPQHFGDGTRLSIL.

The gene calls are TRBV2 and TRBJ1-2; D perhaps matches TRBD1 (6 bases). The CDR3 has 12 residues. The V gene's germline CDR1 is SNHLY and CDR2 FYNNEI. Between the trimmed V and J ends, which lost 8 bases and 4 bases, there was a span of 11 bases. CDR3 DNA: TGTGCCAGCCAGGGGTTCTCCTATGGCTACACCTTC. Residues: CASQGFSYGYTF.